This is a list of T cell receptor beta chains from one sample in a study of shared clonotypes between healthy human individuals. Repertoires were generated with immunoSEQ multiplex PCR, while TCRdb's copy carries only in-frame clones and drops some. In the table there are hundreds of thousands of clones, approximately 96% of which are singletons. Sequencing used naive CD8+ T cells sorted from blood. The receptor source for this set is a woman in her twenties or thirties in good health. CDR3s include the opening cysteine and the closing phenylalanine or tryptophan. The D gene is left open where the match is weak. Clone size appears in some rows only: once, few, many, or a class for an expanded clone.

length,size,D,J,V,CDR3,DNA
13,.,.,TRBJ1-1,TRBV7-3,CASSLGVETEAFF,TGTGCCAGCAGCTTAGGGGTGGAGACTGAAGCTTTCTTT
20,.,.,TRBJ1-3,TRBV28,CASPGMGATHTNPSGNTIYF,TGTGCCAGTCCAGGGATGGGGGCCACACATACAAACCCGTCTGGAAACACCATATATTTT
13,.,TRBD1,TRBJ2-7,TRBV27,CASSFSTGGEQYF,TGTGCCAGCAGTTTCAGTACAGGGGGAGAGCAGTACTTC
15,.,TRBD1,TRBJ2-7,TRBV19,CASSIGQGVSYEQYF,TGTGCCAGTAGTATAGGACAGGGCGTTTCCTACGAGCAGTACTTC
14,.,.,TRBJ2-7,TRBV15,CATSTLVSSYEQYF,TGTGCCACCAGCACACTAGTCTCATCCTACGAGCAGTACTTC
16,once,TRBD2,TRBJ2-3,TRBV9,CASSVEIAGDADTQYF,TGTGCCAGCAGCGTAGAAATAGCGGGAGACGCAGATACGCAGTATTTT
13,.,.,TRBJ2-5,TRBV27,CASRAGERRTQYF,TGTGCCAGCAGGGCCGGGGAACGGAGAACCCAGTACTTC
14,once,TRBD2,TRBJ2-7,TRBV28,CASSFGGSAYEQYF,TGTGCCAGCAGTTTTGGCGGGAGCGCCTACGAGCAGTACTTC
15,.,TRBD2,TRBJ2-1,TRBV7-9,CASSPLAGGYNEQFF,TGTGCCAGCAGCCCACTAGCGGGAGGGTACAATGAGCAGTTCTTC
17,.,.,TRBJ2-1,TRBV28,CASSPHLLRRDYNEQFF,TGTGCCAGCAGTCCTCACCTTCTAAGGAGGGACTACAATGAGCAGTTCTTC
13,.,.,TRBJ1-1,TRBV5-1,CASSLSMNTEAFF,TGCGCCAGCAGCTTGAGTATGAACACTGAAGCTTTCTTT
20,.,TRBD2,TRBJ2-6,TRBV5-5,CASSLTEPAGLHSGANVLTF,TGTGCCAGCAGCTTGACCGAGCCAGCGGGACTACACTCTGGGGCCAACGTCCTGACTTTC
14,.,TRBD2,TRBJ2-7,TRBV9,CASSVTSATYEQYF,TGTGCCAGCAGCGTAACTAGCGCAACCTACGAGCAGTACTTC
17,.,TRBD1,TRBJ2-1,TRBV13,CASSLGLRTGIYNEQFF,TGTGCCAGCAGCTTAGGCCTTCGGACAGGGATCTACAATGAGCAGTTCTTC
15,once,TRBD1,TRBJ2-2,TRBV10-3,CAISEGQGVSGELFF,TGTGCCATCAGTGAGGGACAGGGGGTATCCGGGGAGCTGTTTTTT
14,.,TRBD2,TRBJ2-1,TRBV11-2,CASSFSGRAGEQFF,TGTGCCAGCAGCTTTAGCGGGAGGGCCGGTGAGCAGTTCTTC
18,.,.,TRBJ2-6,TRBV28,CASSSSEHLDSGANVLTF,TGTGCCAGCAGTTCTTCAGAACACCTAGACTCTGGGGCCAACGTCCTGACTTTC
12,.,TRBD1,TRBJ1-2,TRBV29-1,CSVGTAYYGYTF,TGCAGCGTCGGGACAGCTTACTATGGCTACACCTTC
14,.,.,TRBJ1-4,TRBV27,CASRITGGNEKLFF,TGTGCCAGCAGGATAACGGGGGGTAATGAAAAACTGTTTTTT
17,.,TRBD1,TRBJ1-4,TRBV5-5,CASSLIINRGQDEKLFF,TGTGCCAGCAGCCTTATAATTAACAGGGGGCAGGATGAAAAACTGTTTTTT
14,.,.,TRBJ2-1,TRBV9,CASSGAESYNEQFF,TGTGCCAGCAGCGGAGCGGAATCCTACAATGAGCAGTTCTTC
13,.,TRBD2,TRBJ2-7,TRBV15,CATSPSGRYEQYF,TGTGCCACCAGTCCTAGCGGGAGGTACGAGCAGTACTTC
14,.,TRBD2,TRBJ2-3,TRBV13,CASSLRLAGDTQYF,TGTGCCAGCAGCTTACGACTAGCGGGAGATACGCAGTATTTT
15,once,.,TRBJ2-3,TRBV4-1,CASSPVVEGRDTQYF,TGCGCCAGCAGCCCGGTTGTTGAGGGTCGGGATACGCAGTATTTT
15,once,.,TRBJ1-5,TRBV5-8,CASSLGARVGQPQHF,TGTGCCAGCAGCTTGGGGGCCAGGGTCGGTCAGCCCCAGCATTTT
15,.,.,TRBJ2-2,TRBV28,CASSLKGVATGELFF,TGTGCCAGCAGTTTAAAGGGTGTAGCGACCGGGGAGCTGTTTTTT
16,once,TRBD1,TRBJ1-1,TRBV28,CASSQTPGQGNTEAFF,TGTGCCAGCAGCCAGACTCCGGGACAGGGCAACACTGAAGCTTTCTTT
16,once,TRBD2,TRBJ2-7,TRBV27,CASTPGTGGRAHEQYF,TGTGCCAGCACCCCCGGGACTGGCGGGAGGGCCCACGAGCAGTACTTC
18,.,TRBD2,TRBJ2-2,TRBV6-1,CASSVRTSGSANTGELFF,TGTGCCAGCAGTGTCCGGACTAGCGGGAGTGCGAACACCGGGGAGCTGTTTTTT
13,once,.,TRBJ2-1,TRBV5-4,CASSFSQWYEQFF,TGTGCCAGCAGCTTTAGTCAGTGGTATGAGCAGTTCTTC
13,.,.,TRBJ1-1,TRBV27,CASSLGQNTEAFF,TGTGCCAGCAGTCTCGGACAGAACACTGAAGCTTTCTTT
14,once,TRBD1,TRBJ2-7,TRBV28,CASSPTGARREQYF,TGTGCCAGCAGTCCAACAGGGGCCCGTCGCGAGCAGTACTTC
11,.,.,TRBJ2-3,TRBV5-4,CASGNTDTQYF,TGTGCCAGCGGCAACACAGATACGCAGTATTTT
12,.,.,TRBJ2-3,TRBV14,CASSPQGWTQYF,TGTGCCAGCAGCCCCCAGGGGTGGACGCAGTATTTT
15,.,.,TRBJ2-2,TRBV27,CASSLTGLNTGELFF,TGTGCCAGCAGTTTAACAGGGCTGAACACCGGGGAGCTGTTTTTT
15,.,.,TRBJ1-5,TRBV27,CASSLSVGANQPQHF,TGTGCCAGCAGTTTAAGCGTAGGCGCCAATCAGCCCCAGCATTTT
15,.,.,TRBJ2-3,TRBV28,CASSPGTLDTDTQYF,TGTGCCAGCAGTCCTGGGACACTCGACACAGATACGCAGTATTTT
13,.,TRBD2,TRBJ2-1,TRBV27,CASSPGLGFEQFF,TGTGCCAGCAGTCCGGGACTAGGCTTTGAGCAGTTCTTC
14,.,TRBD1,TRBJ2-1,TRBV27,CASSPDRGYNEQFF,TGTGCCAGCAGCCCCGACAGGGGATACAATGAGCAGTTCTTC
14,.,TRBD2,TRBJ2-1,TRBV2,CASSKGTSFDEQFF,TGTGCCAGCAGTAAAGGGACTAGTTTCGATGAGCAGTTCTTC
11,.,.,TRBJ2-1,TRBV7-9,CASSLVVEQFF,TGTGCCAGCAGCTTAGTGGTTGAGCAGTTCTTC
17,.,TRBD2,TRBJ2-1,TRBV9,CASSRGPLREGLNEQFF,TGTGCCAGCAGCAGAGGCCCGTTGCGGGAGGGATTAAATGAGCAGTTCTTC
16,.,.,TRBJ2-7,TRBV7-9,CASRPSGGKGQYEQYF,TGTGCCAGCAGACCCTCCGGCGGGAAGGGTCAATACGAGCAGTACTTC
13,.,.,TRBJ1-2,TRBV5-5,CASSPGLASGYTF,TGTGCCAGCAGCCCTGGACTCGCTTCTGGCTACACCTTC
13,.,.,TRBJ2-5,TRBV14,CASSLAQVETQYF,TGTGCCAGCAGCCTCGCCCAGGTCGAGACCCAGTACTTC
14,.,TRBD1,TRBJ1-2,TRBV5-4,CASSLGGQFMGYTF,TGTGCCAGCAGCTTGGGGGGACAGTTTATGGGCTACACCTTC
12,.,.,TRBJ2-1,TRBV27,CASSPPQHEQFF,TGTGCCAGCAGTCCGCCCCAGCATGAGCAGTTCTTC
19,.,TRBD2,TRBJ2-1,TRBV19,CASSTTGLAARSSYNEQFF,TGTGCCAGTAGTACTACGGGACTAGCGGCCCGCAGCTCCTACAATGAGCAGTTCTTC
16,.,TRBD1,TRBJ1-2,TRBV27,CASSLSGLDRDGGYTF,TGTGCCAGCAGTTTATCGGGACTAGACAGGGACGGTGGCTACACCTTC
18,.,.,TRBJ2-3,TRBV5-6,CASSLPLTTAGPVDTQYF,TGTGCCAGCAGCTTGCCCCTTACGACAGCTGGGCCTGTAGATACGCAGTATTTT
13,.,TRBD1,TRBJ2-7,TRBV5-4,CASRSGQSYEQYF,TGTGCCAGCAGATCGGGACAGAGCTACGAGCAGTACTTC
15,.,TRBD2,TRBJ2-1,TRBV9,CASSVEGGRADEQFF,TGTGCCAGCAGCGTAGAAGGCGGGAGGGCCGATGAGCAGTTCTTC
14,.,.,TRBJ2-5,TRBV11-2,CASSLDDGEETQYF,TGTGCCAGCAGCTTGGACGACGGGGAAGAGACCCAGTACTTC